This TCR beta chain was obtained from a study of vaccination and CD4 T cells after COVID-19. Germline CDR1 is LNHNV and CDR2 is YYDKDF (reference sequence). The CDR3 sequence is 14 residues long. The V segment lost 8 bases and the J segment 4 bases; nucleotides outside the gene matches: 10. Treatment described: approximately nine-day PBMC culture with coronavirus spike peptide pools or control peptides (ViraFEST assay). A word on this clonotype: Its target is not known.

Sequence data for DNA of cultured CD4+ T cells were generated by the Oncomine TCR Beta short-read assay. One entry per CDR3 protein results from TCRdb running MiXCR on the PCR reads. The repertoire has about 15,000 distinct CDR3 sequences, about 73% of them found once; the top ten carry approximately 4.2%. Material for sequencing was CD4+ T cells from blood, cultured in vitro. The chain couples TRBV15 to TRBJ1-2; TRBD1 aligns across 7 bases. The receptor comes from a human donor who had recovered from COVID-19. The CDR3, as DNA: TGTGCCACCGCCGGGCAGGGGGGCTTCTATGGCTACACCTTC. This gives the protein CATAGQGGFYGYTF.